The rows below give T cell receptor beta chains drawn from one sample of a study of T cells in Graves' hyperthyroidism and ophthalmopathy. From the multiplex PCR reads, TCRdb called clonotypes with MiXCR, one entry per CDR3 protein. The sample yields 270,000 or so distinct CDR3 sequences, less than 30% seen once. Sequencing was performed on blood. These receptor sequences come from a middle-aged man with Graves' hyperthyroidism that later progressed to Graves' ophthalmopathy. Both conserved end residues are part of each CDR3. A D gene is named only where the DNA matches it firmly. The listing skips clone size in some rows; elsewhere it reads once, few, many or a size class.

TRBD2	.	TRBV6-2/TRBV6-3	TRBJ2-7	CASSPGTSGSIQYF	TGTGCCAGCAGTCCCGGGACTAGCGGGAGCATACAGTACTTC
TRBD1	many	TRBV10-1	TRBJ2-7	CASSTGTGSYEQYF	TGCGCCAGCAGTACCGGGACAGGCTCCTACGAGCAGTACTTC
TRBD2	many	TRBV13	TRBJ2-2	CASSRPPGLAGVSGELFF	TGTGCCAGCAGCCGTCCTCCGGGACTAGCGGGAGTTTCCGGGGAGCTGTTTTTT
.	.	TRBV30	TRBJ2-2	CAFRGQNTGELFF	TGTGCCTTCCGAGGACAGAACACCGGGGAGCTGTTTTTT
.	few	TRBV2	TRBJ1-1	CASSEFGQPNTEAFF	TGTGCCAGCAGTGAATTTGGGCAGCCGAACACTGAAGCTTTCTTT
.	many	TRBV6-5	TRBJ1-3	CASSLDGTGNTIYF	TGTGCCAGCAGCCTGGACGGTACTGGAAACACCATATATTTT
TRBD1	few	TRBV30	TRBJ2-7	CAWNRDRGYEQYF	TGTGCCTGGAACCGGGACAGGGGTTACGAGCAGTACTTC
.	many	TRBV6-1	TRBJ1-2	CASSFQGVYGYTF	TGTGCCAGCAGCTTTCAGGGAGTGTATGGCTACACCTTC
TRBD2	many	TRBV10-2	TRBJ2-5	CASRLAGEETQYF	TGCGCCAGCAGATTAGCGGGAGAGGAGACCCAGTACTTC
.	many	TRBV3-1	TRBJ2-7	CASSQEGHEQYF	TGTGCCAGCAGCCAAGAGGGGCACGAGCAGTACTTC
TRBD2	.	TRBV20-1	TRBJ2-5	CSVKGTSGLQETQYF	TGCAGTGTTAAGGGGACTAGCGGGCTCCAAGAGACCCAGTACTTC
.	.	TRBV6-1	TRBJ1-1	CGVGYLANTEAFF	TGTGGCGTGGGGTATCTTGCGAACACTGAAGCTTTCTTT
TRBD1	.	TRBV29-1	TRBJ1-2	CSAPDRAGDGYTF	TGCAGCGCCCCGGACAGGGCTGGAGATGGCTACACCTTC
TRBD1	many	TRBV6-4	TRBJ1-5	CASRMTGGGQPQHF	TGTGCCAGCAGGATGACAGGGGGTGGTCAGCCCCAGCATTTT
TRBD1	many	TRBV28	TRBJ2-7	CASSLSGQGDEQYF	TGTGCCAGCAGTTTATCGGGACAGGGGGACGAGCAGTACTTC
TRBD1	many	TRBV20-1	TRBJ2-5	CSVTQGVGETQYF	TGCAGTGTCACACAGGGGGTAGGAGAGACCCAGTACTTC
.	.	TRBV28	TRBJ2-7	CASSYYGSVSYEQYF	TGTGCCAGCAGTTACTACGGGTCGGTTTCCTACGAGCAGTACTTC
.	many	TRBV6-2/TRBV6-3	TRBJ1-2	CASSYDVNYGYTF	TGTGCCAGCAGTTACGACGTGAACTATGGCTACACCTTC
.	many	TRBV6-2/TRBV6-3	TRBJ1-2	CASSPRGGDGYTF	TGTGCCAGCAGCCCCCGAGGAGGCGATGGCTACACCTTC
.	many	TRBV11-3	TRBJ1-2	CASSLMDMGYGYTF	TGTGCCAGCAGCTTAATGGATATGGGGTATGGCTACACCTTC
.	many	TRBV12-5	TRBJ1-2	CASGRDYLTYGYTF	TGTGCTAGTGGTCGCGACTATTTAACTTATGGCTACACCTTC
.	.	TRBV19	TRBJ1-3	CASNPTSGNTIYF	TGTGCCAGTAACCCGACCTCTGGAAACACCATATATTTT
TRBD1	few	TRBV20-1	TRBJ1-1	CSGTGPMNTEAFF	TGCAGTGGGACAGGGCCCATGAACACTGAAGCTTTCTTT
.	.	TRBV28	TRBJ2-7	CASRGRPKYEQYF	TGTGCCAGCAGAGGGAGGCCCAAATACGAGCAGTACTTC
.	many	TRBV19	TRBJ1-1	CASSISPAGTEAFF	TGTGCCAGTAGTATCTCCCCAGCCGGAACTGAAGCTTTCTTT
.	many	TRBV29-1	TRBJ1-1	CSVETSEAFF	TGCAGCGTTGAAACCAGTGAAGCTTTCTTT
.	.	TRBV3-1	TRBJ2-5	CASSQAPIHQETQCF	TGTGCCAGCAGCCAAGCCCCCATCCACCAAGAGACCCAGTGCTTC
.	many	TRBV6-2/TRBV6-3	TRBJ2-7	CASSYLQSSAYEQYF	TGTGCCAGCAGTTACCTCCAGTCTTCAGCCTACGAGCAGTACTTC
.	.	TRBV28	TRBJ2-5	CASSLLQGTQETQYF	TGTGCCAGCAGTTTACTGCAGGGTACCCAAGAGACCCAGTACTTC
.	many	TRBV24-1	TRBJ1-1	CATETGTANTEAFF	TGTGCCACCGAAACCGGGACGGCGAACACTGAAGCTTTCTTT
TRBD2	many	TRBV24-1	TRBJ2-2	CATSGPGTSGITGELFF	TGTGCCACCAGTGGTCCAGGGACTAGCGGGATAACCGGGGAGCTGTTTTTT
TRBD1	.	TRBV20-1	TRBJ1-1	CSVRTGVPNTEAFF	TGCAGTGTTAGGACAGGGGTCCCAAACACTGAAGCTTTCTTT
TRBD1	.	TRBV25-1	TRBJ1-2	CASSLGAGGGYTF	TGTGCCAGCAGTCTAGGGGCAGGGGGTGGCTACACCTTC